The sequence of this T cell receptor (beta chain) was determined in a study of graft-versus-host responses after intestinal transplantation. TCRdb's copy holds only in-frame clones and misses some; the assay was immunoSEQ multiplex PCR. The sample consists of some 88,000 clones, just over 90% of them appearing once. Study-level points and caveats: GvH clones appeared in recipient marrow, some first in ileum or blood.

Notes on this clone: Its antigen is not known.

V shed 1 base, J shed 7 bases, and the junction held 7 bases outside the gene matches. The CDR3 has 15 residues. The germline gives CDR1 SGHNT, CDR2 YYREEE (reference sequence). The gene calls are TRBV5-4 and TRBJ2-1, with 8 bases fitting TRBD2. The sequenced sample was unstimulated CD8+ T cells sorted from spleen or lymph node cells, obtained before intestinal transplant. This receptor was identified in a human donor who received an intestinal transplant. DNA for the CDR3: TGTGCCAGCAGCTTGCGGGGGGGGCAGAAAAATGAGCAGTTCTTC. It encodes CASSLRGGQKNEQFF. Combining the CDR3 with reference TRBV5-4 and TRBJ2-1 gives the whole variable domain ETGVTQSPTHLIKTRGQQVTLRCSSQSGHNTVSWYQQALGQGPQFIFQYYREEENGRGNFPPRFSGLQFPNYSSELNVNALELDDSALYLCASSLRGGQKNEQFFGPGTRLTVL.